These 19 T cell receptor beta chains share one sample of origin, sequenced in a study of T cells in Graves' hyperthyroidism and ophthalmopathy. Amplification of TCR beta CDR3 regions was performed using RNA transcripts as template. A set of HTBI primers served as the primers for a first-round RT-PCR of the TCR CDR3. MiXCR was run by TCRdb on the multiplex PCR reads, yielding one entry per CDR3 protein. The sample has hundreds of thousands of distinct CDR3 sequences; around 17% are singletons. Sequencing used blood. These receptors were collected from a woman aged 18-29 years with Graves' hyperthyroidism.

This clonotype was recorded a few times. The CDR3 DNA sequence: TGTGCCAGCAGTTACGAAGGACTAGCGCTTAGTGAGCAGTTCTTC. This codes for CASSYEGLALSEQFF. The chain uses TRBV6-9 and TRBJ2-1; 9 nucleotides agree with TRBD2. Germline values: CDR1 MNHGY, CDR2 SVAAGI. The CDR3 extends over 15 amino acids. The trim removed 3 bases at V and 9 bases at J, leaving 9 bases unmatched.

V usage is TRBV28 and J usage is TRBJ1-5, with D unclear. CDR3 length equals 13 residues. Germline lookup yields CDR1 MDHEN and CDR2 SYDVKM. Trimming took off 7 bases at V and 0 bases at J, with 7 bases between the two ends. The CDR3 sequence: CASTSLSNQPQHF. The CDR3, as DNA: TGTGCCAGCACCAGTCTTAGCAATCAGCCCCAGCATTTT.

There are a few counts of this clonotype. The chain employs TRBV19 and TRBJ2-1; a possible D gene is TRBD1 (7 bases). The V end was cut by 9 bases, the J end by 2 bases, with 23 bases between. The CDR3 runs 17 residues. Germline lookup yields CDR1 LNHDA and CDR2 SQIVND (reference sequence). The CDR3 loop is CASPVSGDSPTYNEQFF. The CDR3 DNA reads as TGTGCCAGCCCTGTATCGGGGGACAGCCCAACCTACAATGAGCAGTTCTTC. Full variable domain (rest looked up from reference TRBV19 and TRBJ2-1): DGGITQSPKYLFRKEGQNVTLSCEQNLNHDAMYWYRQDPGQGLRLIYYSQIVNDFQKGDIAEGYSVSREKKESFPLTVTSAQKNPTAFYLCASPVSGDSPTYNEQFFGPGTRLTVL.

Many counts were recorded for this clonotype. The chain has TRBV7-8 and TRBJ2-7, with 11 bases matching TRBD1. The CDR3 runs 16 residues. Germline CDR1 SGHVS, CDR2 FQNEAQ. V lost 3 bases to trimming and J lost 2 bases; unmatched junction nucleotides: 6. CDR3 amino acids: CASSFRRGQGAYEQYF. CDR3 coding DNA: TGTGCCAGCAGCTTCCGGCGGGGACAGGGGGCCTACGAGCAGTACTTC.

J is TRBJ2-2 and V is TRBV6-2 or TRBV6-3; 7 nucleotides align to TRBD2. Per germline, CDR1 MNHEY and CDR2 SVGEGT. This CDR3 has 12 residues. The junction had 3 bases not matched to a gene; V was cut back by 6 bases and J by 8 bases. The CDR3 region has the DNA TGTGCCAGCAGACGGACTAGAGGGGAGCTGTTTTTT. Translation: CASRRTRGELFF.

The V and J genes are TRBV7-9 and TRBJ2-3; TRBD1 aligns across 8 bases. Trimming removed 8 bases from V and 1 base from J; junction bases left unmatched: 5. Germline lookup yields CDR1 SEHNR and CDR2 FQNEAQ (reference sequence). This CDR3 is 14 amino acids long. The CDR3 reads CASLPRGRTDTQYF. For the CDR3, the DNA is TGTGCCAGCCTCCCCAGGGGGCGCACAGATACGCAGTATTTT.

The rearrangement links TRBV9 to TRBJ2-1; D is perhaps TRBD1 (6 bases). This CDR3 comprises 16 residues. Between the trimmed V and J ends, which lost 0 bases and 9 bases, there was a span of 19 bases. CDR1 is SGDLS, CDR2 YYNGEE, per germline. CDR3 loop: CASSVVGETGGGEQFF. Written as DNA, the CDR3 is TGTGCCAGCAGCGTAGTGGGGGAGACAGGTGGCGGTGAGCAGTTCTTC.

This clonotype was seen many times. The rearrangement links TRBV10-3 to TRBJ2-7; 10 bases are a match to TRBD1. CDR1 and CDR2 from the germline V gene are ENHRY and SYGVKD. V shed 11 bases, J shed 4 bases, and the junction held 11 bases outside the gene matches. The CDR3 is 14 residues long. CDR3 region: CASKGGTGVYEQYF. Here the CDR3 DNA reads TGTGCCTCAAAGGGTGGGACAGGGGTTTACGAGCAGTACTTC.

The chain couples TRBV28 to TRBJ2-6; D call uncertain. The CDR3 length is 15 residues. The germline V and J ends were trimmed by 5 bases and 0 bases, with 8 bases remaining between them. From germline, CDR1 is MDHEN and CDR2 SYDVKM. The CDR3 coding sequence is TGTGCCAGCAGTGAACGGATCTCTGGGGCCAACGTCCTGACTTTC. It is translated as CASSERISGANVLTF.

This clonotype was observed at least ten times. This chain links TRBV20-1 with TRBJ2-3; 7 bases map to TRBD2. V shed 0 bases, J shed 4 bases, and the junction held 7 bases outside the gene matches. This CDR3 region has 15 residues. Per the germline V gene, CDR1 is DFQATT and CDR2 is SNEGSKA (reference sequence). The CDR3 loop is CSARDLTSVPDTQYF. In nucleotides, the CDR3 is TGCAGTGCTAGAGATCTTACTAGCGTACCAGATACGCAGTATTTT.

The chain couples TRBV12-5 to TRBJ1-1; D is possibly TRBD1 (6 bases). V was clipped by 2 bases and J by 4 bases, with 14 bases between them. The CDR3 runs 15 residues. Germline-derived CDR1 and CDR2 are LGHNT and FRNRAP. The CDR3 here is CASGLSGGGPTEAFF. The CDR3 coding sequence is TGTGCTAGTGGTTTGAGCGGGGGGGGGCCCACTGAAGCTTTCTTT.

This chain joins TRBV25-1 and TRBJ2-7; D unresolved. Trimming stripped 11 bases from V and 1 base from J, with 18 bases between. Germline CDR1 and CDR2: MGHDK and SYGVNS. The CDR3 is 14 residues long. This chain's CDR3 is CAHRRAGGSYEQYF. The CDR3 DNA sequence: TGTGCCCATCGACGGGCTGGTGGTTCCTACGAGCAGTACTTC.

This clonotype appeared many times. The V gene is TRBV20-1, the J gene TRBJ2-7; 8 bases match TRBD2. There are 13 residues in the CDR3. The trim removed 5 bases at V and 0 bases at J, leaving 3 bases unmatched. From germline, CDR1 is DFQATT and CDR2 SNEGSKA (reference sequence). CDR3 coding DNA: TGCAGTGCTCAGACTAGCGACTCCTACGAGCAGTACTTC. Translation gives CSAQTSDSYEQYF.

Only a few counts were recorded for this clonotype. The rearrangement uses TRBV3-1 and TRBJ1-2; unclear D gene. Trimming shortened V by 4 bases and J by 4 bases, and 13 bases separated the two germline ends. This CDR3 comprises 14 residues. CDR1 LGHDT and CDR2 YNNKEL come from the germline V gene (reference sequence). The CDR3 here is CASSPGGMGYGYTF. Here the CDR3 DNA reads TGTGCCAGCAGCCCGGGAGGAATGGGCTATGGCTACACCTTC.

The J gene is TRBJ1-5, the V gene TRBV5-1; no firm D call. The CDR3 is made up of 15 amino acids. Trimming took 0 bases from V and 4 from J, leaving 11 bases between them. Germline values: CDR1 SGHRS, CDR2 YFSETQ. CDR3 in DNA: TGCGCCAGCAGCTTGGCTGGGTCTTTAAATCAGCCCCAGCATTTT. It encodes CASSLAGSLNQPQHF.

This clonotype was observed at least ten times. The rearrangement joins TRBV27 to TRBJ2-7; unclear D gene. In germline, CDR1 is MNHEY, CDR2 SMNVEV (reference sequence). Trimming shortened V by 3 bases and J by 5 bases, and 8 bases separated the two germline ends. The CDR3 covers 12 residues. The DNA for the CDR3 is TGTGCCAGCAGTTTCACGGGTAACGAGCAGTACTTC. Protein sequence: CASSFTGNEQYF.

This clonotype was seen at least ten times. The chain recombines TRBV11-2 with TRBJ2-5, with 10 positions matching TRBD2. CDR1 and CDR2 from the germline V gene are SGHAT and FQNNGV. The junction had 8 bases not matched to a gene; V was cut back by 5 bases and J by 2 bases. The length of the CDR3 is 16 residues. The CDR3 is CASSHITSGMQETQYF. CDR3 DNA sequence: TGTGCCAGCAGCCACATAACTAGCGGGATGCAAGAGACCCAGTACTTC.

The chain recombines TRBV19 with TRBJ2-3; TRBD1 matches at 7 bases. The CDR3 is made up of 15 amino acids. Germline CDR1 and CDR2: LNHDA and SQIVND (reference sequence). V was pared by 8 bases and J by 2 bases, with 10 bases of the junction left unmatched. For the CDR3, the DNA is TGTGCCAGTCGGGACAGCCTTAGATTCACAGATACGCAGTATTTT. This translates into CASRDSLRFTDTQYF. Variable domain in full (rest from reference TRBV19 and TRBJ2-3): DGGITQSPKYLFRKEGQNVTLSCEQNLNHDAMYWYRQDPGQGLRLIYYSQIVNDFQKGDIAEGYSVSREKKESFPLTVTSAQKNPTAFYLCASRDSLRFTDTQYFGPGTRLTVL.

This clonotype was counted many times. The rearrangement uses TRBV6-1 and TRBJ1-5, with TRBD1 matching 7 bases. J gave up 4 bases and V 8 bases, and 5 bases lay outside the gene matches. The CDR3 has 13 residues. CDR1 and CDR2 from the germline V gene are MNHNS and SASEGT. The CDR3 is CASVGGLNQPQHF. Here the CDR3 DNA reads TGTGCCAGCGTAGGGGGCTTGAATCAGCCCCAGCATTTT.